This is a list of T cell receptor beta chains from one sample in a study of T cells expressing NK-cell markers. TCRdb re-called the 5' RACE reads; one entry per CDR3 protein, DNA not given. The sample totals 150,000 to 180,000 distinct CDR3 sequences; its top ten clones hold around a third. Sequencing was carried out using blood T cells: a sorted CD56 or NKG2C T cell subset, CD4+ or CD8+ T cells, or bulk PBMC T cells (not recorded which). The receptor set was obtained from a woman between 50 and 59 years old in good health. The CDR3 runs from the conserved cysteine through the conserved F or W.

V gene	J gene	CDR3 protein
TRBV5-6	TRBJ2-7	CASSSPGTAFLFDSYEQYF
TRBV27	TRBJ2-1	CASRNAVEQFF
TRBV7-9	TRBJ2-3	CASSSGLAGTDTQYF
TRBV12-3/TRBV12-4	TRBJ2-4	CASSDEFESAKNIQYF
TRBV11-2	TRBJ2-3	CASSSQSGTHTDTQYF
TRBV11-3	TRBJ2-1	CASSFQSRSSYNEQFF
TRBV29-1	TRBJ1-1	CSAEETEGTEAFF
TRBV14	TRBJ2-3	CASRASGSTDTQYF
TRBV4-1	TRBJ2-2	CASSQDIPRTGATGELFF
TRBV4-2	TRBJ2-3	CASSQGYGTGTTTDTQYF
TRBV7-9	TRBJ2-1	CASSPSGRMAEQFF
TRBV27	TRBJ1-1	CASSIDPGTGSLELF
TRBV20-1	TRBJ2-1	CSAYPGTPYHEQFF
TRBV4-1	TRBJ2-3	CASSQENGADTQYF
TRBV12-3/TRBV12-4	TRBJ2-1	CANPLADIKHNEQFF
TRBV6-1	TRBJ2-1	CASSETAGGLNEQFF
TRBV12-3/TRBV12-4	TRBJ1-1	CASSLTIWGGTEAFF
TRBV15	TRBJ2-3	CATSTASGSTDTQYF
TRBV5-6	TRBJ2-7	CASSRTSGSTEQYF
TRBV13	TRBJ1-5	CASSLAREQPQHF
TRBV2	TRBJ2-1	CASSPLAGVSIYNEQFF
TRBV14	TRBJ1-1	CASSQVSGGQTEAFF
TRBV6-5	TRBJ2-2	CASGSTGELFF
TRBV21-1	TRBJ2-1	CASSRPSARISYNEQFF
TRBV15	TRBJ2-1	CATSRAHEQFF
TRBV10-3	TRBJ1-2	CANRGLDGYTF
TRBV5-1	TRBJ1-4	CASTPGQGTNEKLFF
TRBV21-1	TRBJ2-1	CASSRTKGVPYNEQFF
TRBV24-1	TRBJ2-1	CATRSQRESGEQFF
TRBV5-1	TRBJ2-1	CASSLSGYNEQFF
TRBV19	TRBJ2-3	CASSMGPYTDTQYF
TRBV10-3	TRBJ1-1	CAISENRGEAFF
TRBV7-9	TRBJ2-2	CASSPTSGSNTGELFF
TRBV4-1	TRBJ2-2	CASSQDPVGGNTGELFF
TRBV6-2/TRBV6-3	TRBJ2-6	CASSYSIAGANVLTF
TRBV6-1	TRBJ1-2	CASGREYGYTF
TRBV12-5	TRBJ2-2	CASGNGTGELFF
TRBV20-1	TRBJ2-7	CSATPGAYEQYF
TRBV27	TRBJ2-2	CASRSGEQGTGELFF
TRBV7-6	TRBJ2-7	CASSLVPPTRQGKSYEQYF
TRBV24-1	TRBJ2-3	CATSDLGQGMNTDTQYF